This TCR beta chain is drawn from a study of a mutant IDH1 vaccine in newly diagnosed glioma. Study as a whole: Either 4-6 weeks after radiotherapy alone or alongside temozolomide, vaccination was begun. Patients previously underwent radiotherapy, temozolomide, or both, and most underwent both.

Using immunoSEQ multiplex PCR, the repertoire was profiled, and TCRdb retains in-frame clones only, with some absent. Of 20,000 to 30,000 clones listed, approximately 87% are singletons. Time point in this sample: week 35, safety follow-up. Vaccine doses each comprised 300 ug of mutant IDH1 20-mer peptide, with topical imiquimod. The donors had new WHO grade 3 or 4 astrocytomas; these were IDH1-mutant and ATRX-lost. The CDR3 consists of 15 residues. V shed 6 bases, J shed 3 bases, and the junction held 9 bases outside the gene matches. Germline V lookup: CDR1 SEHNR, CDR2 FQNEAQ (reference sequence). Worth noting for this clone: No antigen is known for it.

This chain links TRBV7-9 with TRBJ2-5; the match to TRBD2 covers 8 bases. The TCR comes from a man aged 25 to 40 with glioma. Here the sequenced sample was PBMCs, taken from a glioma patient whose treatment included an IDH1 peptide vaccine. The CDR3 loop is CASSSGTGGEETQYF. CDR3 nucleotide sequence: TGTGCCAGCAGTTCGGGGACGGGAGGGGAAGAGACCCAGTACTTC.